This is a list of T cell receptor beta chains from one sample in a study of blood T cell repertoires in COVID-19. Clones were sequenced by immunoSEQ multiplex PCR, and TCRdb holds only the in-frame ones, with some missing. The sample gives approximately 110,000 clones, more than 80% of which show up once; about 30% is in the top ten. Specimen: peripheral blood. The receptors stem from a woman older than 75 with acute or convalescent COVID-19. Both conserved end residues are part of each CDR3. A D gene is named only where the DNA matches it firmly. Part of the rows lack a size; the others show once, few, many or a class for expanded clones.

V gene: TRBV5-1
clone size: .
J gene: TRBJ2-2
D gene: TRBD1
CDR3 protein: CASRLTGGTGELFF
CDR3 DNA: TGCGCCAGCAGACTGACAGGGGGCACCGGGGAGCTGTTTTTT

V gene: TRBV28
clone size: once
J gene: TRBJ1-1
D gene: .
CDR3 protein: CASSLGGNTEAFF
CDR3 DNA: TGTGCCAGCAGTTTGGGGGGAAACACTGAAGCTTTCTTT

V gene: TRBV5-1
clone size: .
J gene: TRBJ1-1
D gene: TRBD1
CDR3 protein: CASSPRTGSVTEAFF
CDR3 DNA: TGCGCCAGCAGCCCCCGGACAGGGTCGGTCACTGAAGCTTTCTTT

V gene: TRBV5-6
clone size: once
J gene: TRBJ2-7
D gene: TRBD1
CDR3 protein: CASSSTGSYEQYF
CDR3 DNA: TGTGCCAGCAGCTCGACAGGGAGTTACGAGCAGTACTTC

V gene: TRBV19
clone size: .
J gene: TRBJ2-2
D gene: TRBD2
CDR3 protein: CASSPSGGVTGELFF
CDR3 DNA: TGTGCCAGTAGTCCCTCGGGGGGGGTCACCGGGGAGCTGTTTTTT

V gene: TRBV6-5
clone size: .
J gene: TRBJ1-1
D gene: .
CDR3 protein: CASSYSSGIANTEAFF
CDR3 DNA: TGTGCCAGCAGTTACTCATCCGGGATTGCGAACACTGAAGCTTTCTTT

V gene: TRBV9
clone size: .
J gene: TRBJ1-4
D gene: .
CDR3 protein: CASSVQGGLNEKLFF
CDR3 DNA: TGTGCCAGCAGCGTACAGGGCGGCCTTAATGAAAAACTGTTTTTT

V gene: TRBV18
clone size: .
J gene: TRBJ2-7
D gene: TRBD1
CDR3 protein: CASSVAGTGNYEQYF
CDR3 DNA: TGTGCCAGCTCAGTAGCCGGGACAGGTAACTACGAGCAGTACTTC

V gene: TRBV19
clone size: .
J gene: TRBJ1-4
D gene: .
CDR3 protein: CASSTQGSNEKLFF
CDR3 DNA: TGTGCCAGTAGTACCCAGGGGAGTAATGAAAAACTGTTTTTT

V gene: TRBV6-5
clone size: .
J gene: TRBJ2-1
D gene: .
CDR3 protein: CASRVEAGLNEQFF
CDR3 DNA: TGTGCCAGCAGGGTCGAGGCGGGGCTCAATGAGCAGTTCTTC

V gene: TRBV28
clone size: .
J gene: TRBJ2-1
D gene: .
CDR3 protein: CASSLGSEQFF
CDR3 DNA: TGTGCCAGCAGTCTCGGGTCCGAGCAGTTCTTC

V gene: TRBV6-2/TRBV6-3
clone size: .
J gene: TRBJ2-1
D gene: .
CDR3 protein: CASSRTGWDNEQFF
CDR3 DNA: TGTGCCAGCAGCCGGACTGGGTGGGACAATGAGCAGTTCTTC

V gene: TRBV24-1
clone size: .
J gene: TRBJ1-2
D gene: TRBD1
CDR3 protein: CATSDPSQGGHNYGYTF
CDR3 DNA: TGTGCCACCAGTGACCCATCACAGGGGGGACATAACTATGGCTACACCTTC

V gene: TRBV18
clone size: .
J gene: TRBJ2-5
D gene: .
CDR3 protein: CASSPTGLSSETQYF
CDR3 DNA: TGTGCCAGCTCACCGACAGGTCTATCCTCGGAGACCCAGTACTTC

V gene: TRBV3-1/TRBV3-2
clone size: .
J gene: TRBJ2-7
D gene: TRBD1
CDR3 protein: CASSQEWADRVPYYEQYF
CDR3 DNA: TGTGCCAGCAGCCAAGAGTGGGCAGACAGGGTACCTTACTACGAGCAGTACTTC

V gene: TRBV2
clone size: .
J gene: TRBJ2-5
D gene: TRBD2
CDR3 protein: CASSGGWIAGQETQYF
CDR3 DNA: TGTGCCAGCAGTGGAGGTTGGATAGCGGGACAAGAGACCCAGTACTTC

V gene: TRBV5-1
clone size: .
J gene: TRBJ1-2
D gene: TRBD1
CDR3 protein: CASSSTGGGYGYTF
CDR3 DNA: TGCGCCAGCAGCTCGACAGGGGGCGGCTATGGCTACACCTTC

V gene: TRBV4-1
clone size: .
J gene: TRBJ2-7
D gene: .
CDR3 protein: CASSQVSPIAGNSYEQYF
CDR3 DNA: TGCGCCAGCAGCCAAGTTTCCCCCATCGCTGGCAACTCCTACGAGCAGTACTTC

V gene: TRBV7-9
clone size: .
J gene: TRBJ2-6
D gene: TRBD1
CDR3 protein: CASSLRTGGLSGANVLTF
CDR3 DNA: TGTGCCAGCAGCTTGAGGACAGGGGGGCTCTCTGGGGCCAACGTCCTGACTTTC

V gene: TRBV13
clone size: .
J gene: TRBJ2-7
D gene: .
CDR3 protein: CASSLWLGLTTYEQYF
CDR3 DNA: TGTGCCAGCAGCTTATGGCTCGGACTGACGACTTACGAGCAGTACTTC

V gene: TRBV30
clone size: .
J gene: TRBJ2-5
D gene: .
CDR3 protein: CAFKYSQYF
CDR3 DNA: TGTGCCTTCAAATACTCCCAGTACTTC

V gene: TRBV27
clone size: .
J gene: TRBJ2-7
D gene: TRBD1
CDR3 protein: CASSSGQGYEQYF
CDR3 DNA: TGTGCCAGCAGTTCGGGACAGGGGTACGAGCAGTACTTC

V gene: TRBV6-5
clone size: .
J gene: TRBJ1-1
D gene: .
CDR3 protein: CASNTPGGGTEAFF
CDR3 DNA: TGTGCCAGCAACACACCAGGAGGAGGTACTGAAGCTTTCTTT

V gene: TRBV3-1/TRBV3-2
clone size: .
J gene: TRBJ1-2
D gene: .
CDR3 protein: CASSPGLGFGYTF
CDR3 DNA: TGTGCCAGCAGCCCAGGTTTGGGCTTTGGCTACACCTTC

V gene: TRBV7-9
clone size: .
J gene: TRBJ1-2
D gene: .
CDR3 protein: CASSFGGLGGYTF
CDR3 DNA: TGTGCCAGCAGCTTCGGGGGATTAGGGGGCTACACCTTC

V gene: TRBV4-1
clone size: .
J gene: TRBJ2-7
D gene: .
CDR3 protein: CASSPSRGAPYEQYF
CDR3 DNA: TGCGCCAGCAGCCCGTCCAGGGGGGCCCCCTACGAGCAGTACTTC

V gene: TRBV28
clone size: .
J gene: TRBJ2-3
D gene: .
CDR3 protein: CASSFPRLNTDTQYF
CDR3 DNA: TGTGCCAGCAGTTTTCCGAGACTAAACACAGATACGCAGTATTTT

V gene: TRBV14
clone size: .
J gene: TRBJ2-7
D gene: .
CDR3 protein: CASSPGLTYEQYF
CDR3 DNA: TGTGCCAGCAGCCCCGGACTAACCTACGAGCAGTACTTC